These T cell receptor beta chains were read from a single sample in a study of T cell responses to AZD1222 COVID-19 vaccine. This table comes from immunoSEQ multiplex PCR, and its TCRdb copy is limited to in-frame clones, with some not included. The sample comprises 83,000 or so clones, roughly 82% of which are singletons, and 8.7% rests with the top ten. The sample consisted of peripheral blood, taken on day 0 of AZD1222 vaccination. The receptors here all came from an adult in good health. The conserved cysteine and the conserved F or W are not part of the CDR3 here. The D gene is left open where the match is weak.

TRBD1 TRBJ2-2 TRBV29-1 SVGRGRVGELF
. TRBJ2-2 TRBV4-3 ASSQHPLTDSSGELF
. TRBJ1-1 TRBV7-3 ASSLTGKNTEAF
. TRBJ1-1 TRBV7-2 ASSSNGPNVGTEAF
. TRBJ2-3 TRBV7-2 ASSSGAVGTDTQY
. TRBJ2-7 TRBV5-1 ASRGGLSSYEQY
. TRBJ1-3 TRBV4-2 ASSPDRTKIY
TRBD1 TRBJ1-6 TRBV12-5 ASGLGPGQTYNSPLH
TRBD2 TRBJ2-1 TRBV7-2 ASSSGTTNNEQF
. TRBJ1-2 TRBV11-2 ASTGVSHGYT
. TRBJ2-7 TRBV7-9 ASSLASGRSYEQY
. TRBJ1-1 TRBV5-4 ASRPGGAQIAT
. TRBJ2-7 TRBV6-2/TRBV6-3 ASSYSTGYEQY
TRBD1 TRBJ2-2 TRBV27 ASRPGQGPTGELF
. TRBJ1-1 TRBV24-1 ATSDPGRGAF
. TRBJ1-1 TRBV20-1 SVSGDTEAF
TRBD1 TRBJ1-5 TRBV4-2 ASSLTGTEFNQPQH
TRBD2 TRBJ2-7 TRBV18 ASSGLFSSGGNSYEQY
. TRBJ1-6 TRBV28 ASSFGGLNNSPLH
TRBD1 TRBJ1-6 TRBV7-2 ASSVKTGHNSPLH
. TRBJ1-1 TRBV29-1 SGTGQMNTEAF
TRBD1 TRBJ2-7 TRBV30 AWSVPRQGATEQY
TRBD1 TRBJ1-4 TRBV6-5 ASRQGGQGDEKLF
. TRBJ2-2 TRBV29-1 SVDPGANTGELF
TRBD1 TRBJ2-7 TRBV5-6 ASSLGGTGIPEQY
. TRBJ2-7 TRBV14 ASSYVWGEQY
TRBD2 TRBJ2-7 TRBV10-3 AISVWREGYEQY
TRBD1 TRBJ2-2 TRBV15 ATSRAGTAVHGELF
. TRBJ2-2 TRBV27 ASGLGNTGELF
TRBD1 TRBJ2-6 TRBV14 ASSEGGLGANVLT
. TRBJ1-1 TRBV7-9 ASRRGNTEAF
TRBD2 TRBJ2-3 TRBV27 ASSSGLAGSDTQY
TRBD1 TRBJ1-3 TRBV19 ASSLGQANSGNTIY
. TRBJ2-5 TRBV12-3/TRBV12-4 ASSPGVGETQY
TRBD2 TRBJ2-5 TRBV9 ASSAGTSGRETQY
. TRBJ1-2 TRBV7-3 ASSLSGADYGYT